The rows below give T cell receptor beta chains drawn from one sample of a study of CD8 T cells in Susac syndrome. Via MiXCR, TCRdb re-called the immunoSEQ multiplex PCR reads, giving one row per CDR3 protein. Here the sample spans about 200,000 distinct CDR3 sequences, 90% to 95% being singletons. What was sequenced was CD4+ T cells from PBMCs. The receptors stem from a human donor with multiple sclerosis. Both conserved end residues are part of each CDR3. Each record gives: V gene, clone size, D gene, J gene, CDR3 DNA, CDR3 protein. The D gene is left open where the match is weak. The size of a clone is reported for some rows only, either as once, few or many, or as a class for expanded clones.

V gene: TRBV29-1
clone size: .
D gene: TRBD1
J gene: TRBJ2-7
CDR3 DNA: TGCAGCATAACAGGGGGTTCCTACGAGCAGTACTTC
CDR3 protein: CSITGGSYEQYF

V gene: TRBV30
clone size: .
D gene: TRBD2
J gene: TRBJ2-7
CDR3 DNA: TGTGCCTGGAGTTGGAACAGCGGGGGGACCTACGAGCAGTACTTC
CDR3 protein: CAWSWNSGGTYEQYF

V gene: TRBV6-6
clone size: .
D gene: .
J gene: TRBJ1-1
CDR3 DNA: TGTGCCAGCAGGATATCGGCGAACACTGAAGCTTTCTTT
CDR3 protein: CASRISANTEAFF

V gene: TRBV7-9
clone size: .
D gene: TRBD2
J gene: TRBJ2-1
CDR3 DNA: TGTGCCAGCAGCTTACGTCCAGCGGGAGGGTACAATGAGCAGTTCTTC
CDR3 protein: CASSLRPAGGYNEQFF

V gene: TRBV20-1
clone size: .
D gene: .
J gene: TRBJ1-3
CDR3 DNA: TGCAGTGCTGCTGCCTCTCCCTCTGGAAACACCATATATTTT
CDR3 protein: CSAAASPSGNTIYF

V gene: TRBV5-1
clone size: .
D gene: TRBD2
J gene: TRBJ2-5
CDR3 DNA: TGCGCCAGCAGACATCGGGAGGGCGGTCAAGAGACCCAGTACTTC
CDR3 protein: CASRHREGGQETQYF

V gene: TRBV9
clone size: .
D gene: TRBD1
J gene: TRBJ2-5
CDR3 DNA: TGTGCCAGCAGCGTAGGCTCGACAGGGGGCTTGGAGACCCAGTACTTC
CDR3 protein: CASSVGSTGGLETQYF

V gene: TRBV20-1
clone size: .
D gene: .
J gene: TRBJ2-7
CDR3 DNA: TGCAGTGCCCCAGGGGAGTTAGGGGTCGGAATCTACGAGCAGTACTTC
CDR3 protein: CSAPGELGVGIYEQYF

V gene: TRBV20-1
clone size: .
D gene: .
J gene: TRBJ1-2
CDR3 DNA: TGCAGTGCTGGGTCCGGGACCGCTTATGGCTACACCTTC
CDR3 protein: CSAGSGTAYGYTF

V gene: TRBV6-5
clone size: .
D gene: TRBD1
J gene: TRBJ2-2
CDR3 DNA: TGTGCCAGCAGTTACATACCCCCGGGACAGGGGGCATCCGGGGAGCTGTTTTTT
CDR3 protein: CASSYIPPGQGASGELFF

V gene: TRBV6-6
clone size: .
D gene: .
J gene: TRBJ2-5
CDR3 DNA: TGTGCCAGCAGTTACGACGCTCCAGGGGAGACCCAGTACTTC
CDR3 protein: CASSYDAPGETQYF

V gene: TRBV12-3/TRBV12-4
clone size: .
D gene: TRBD1
J gene: TRBJ2-5
CDR3 DNA: TGTGCCAGCACCAACAGGGGGCAAGAGACCCAGTACTTC
CDR3 protein: CASTNRGQETQYF

V gene: TRBV5-1
clone size: once
D gene: .
J gene: TRBJ2-7
CDR3 DNA: TGCGCCAGCAGCTTGCGGACGGGATACTACGAGCAGTACTTC
CDR3 protein: CASSLRTGYYEQYF

V gene: TRBV27
clone size: .
D gene: TRBD1
J gene: TRBJ1-2
CDR3 DNA: TGTGCCAGCAGTAAATCTGGGACAGAGACTAACTATGGCTACACCTTC
CDR3 protein: CASSKSGTETNYGYTF

V gene: TRBV15
clone size: .
D gene: TRBD1
J gene: TRBJ2-3
CDR3 DNA: TGTGCCACCAGCCTGAACAGGGGTTTACCCCGGGGAGATACGCAGTATTTT
CDR3 protein: CATSLNRGLPRGDTQYF

V gene: TRBV27
clone size: .
D gene: .
J gene: TRBJ2-7
CDR3 DNA: TGTGCCAGCAGACCCCAGAGGGCAGCGTTAACTAACGAGCAGTACTTC
CDR3 protein: CASRPQRAALTNEQYF

V gene: TRBV3-1
clone size: .
D gene: .
J gene: TRBJ1-1
CDR3 DNA: TGTGCCAGCAGCCAAGATTACGGGACTGAAGCTTTCTTT
CDR3 protein: CASSQDYGTEAFF

V gene: TRBV29-1
clone size: .
D gene: .
J gene: TRBJ2-3
CDR3 DNA: TGCAGCGTGGGCCTACTAGTATCGGATACGCAGTATTTT
CDR3 protein: CSVGLLVSDTQYF

V gene: TRBV12-3/TRBV12-4
clone size: once
D gene: .
J gene: TRBJ2-5
CDR3 DNA: TGTGCCAGCAGTTTGTCAGTGTCGGAGACCCAGTACTTC
CDR3 protein: CASSLSVSETQYF

V gene: TRBV5-4
clone size: .
D gene: TRBD1
J gene: TRBJ2-7
CDR3 DNA: TGTGCCAGCAGCCCAGGGGGCGTTCACTCCTACGAGCAGTACTTC
CDR3 protein: CASSPGGVHSYEQYF

V gene: TRBV29-1
clone size: .
D gene: TRBD1
J gene: TRBJ2-1
CDR3 DNA: TGCAGCGTTTTCTTCGGGACAGGCTACAATGAGCAGTTCTTC
CDR3 protein: CSVFFGTGYNEQFF

V gene: TRBV5-1
clone size: .
D gene: TRBD2
J gene: TRBJ2-7
CDR3 DNA: TGCGCAACCTCCGCTAGCGGGGGGTCCGAGCAGTACTTC
CDR3 protein: CATSASGGSEQYF

V gene: TRBV29-1
clone size: .
D gene: .
J gene: TRBJ1-1
CDR3 DNA: TGCAGCGTTTTTGCCGGCGGCAGCACTGAAGCTTTCTTT
CDR3 protein: CSVFAGGSTEAFF

V gene: TRBV30
clone size: .
D gene: .
J gene: TRBJ1-5
CDR3 DNA: TGTGCCTGGAGTCCCGGTTATAGCAATCAGCCCCAGCATTTT
CDR3 protein: CAWSPGYSNQPQHF

V gene: TRBV19
clone size: once
D gene: .
J gene: TRBJ2-1
CDR3 DNA: TGTGCCAGTAAGGAGGACCCCTACAATGAGCAGTTCTTC
CDR3 protein: CASKEDPYNEQFF

V gene: TRBV20-1
clone size: .
D gene: TRBD1
J gene: TRBJ2-7
CDR3 DNA: TGCAGTGCAAAGGACAGGGTCCGGACCTACGAGCAGTACTTC
CDR3 protein: CSAKDRVRTYEQYF

V gene: TRBV20-1
clone size: once
D gene: .
J gene: TRBJ2-3
CDR3 DNA: TGCAGTGCTAGTGTTAGGGGGGCCGGGGATACGCAGTATTTT
CDR3 protein: CSASVRGAGDTQYF

V gene: TRBV29-1
clone size: .
D gene: .
J gene: TRBJ2-7
CDR3 DNA: TGCAGCGTTCGAGAGCGGAGCTCCTACGAGCAGTACTTC
CDR3 protein: CSVRERSSYEQYF

V gene: TRBV29-1
clone size: .
D gene: .
J gene: TRBJ2-1
CDR3 DNA: TGCAGCGTTGAGGAACTCAATGAGCAGTTCTTC
CDR3 protein: CSVEELNEQFF

V gene: TRBV10-2
clone size: .
D gene: TRBD1
J gene: TRBJ1-1
CDR3 DNA: TGCGCCAGCAGTGGAGACAGGGCCACTGAAGCTTTCTTT
CDR3 protein: CASSGDRATEAFF

V gene: TRBV4-1
clone size: .
D gene: TRBD2
J gene: TRBJ2-4
CDR3 DNA: TGCGCCAGCAGCCGCGGAGGACTAGCGGACAAAAACATTCAGTACTTC
CDR3 protein: CASSRGGLADKNIQYF

V gene: TRBV29-1
clone size: .
D gene: .
J gene: TRBJ2-5
CDR3 DNA: TGCAGTGCTAGTTTAGGGGAGACCCAGTACTTC
CDR3 protein: CSASLGETQYF

V gene: TRBV29-1
clone size: .
D gene: .
J gene: TRBJ2-7
CDR3 DNA: TGCACCCCGTGGGGCAGCTCCTACGAGCAGTACTTC
CDR3 protein: CTPWGSSYEQYF

V gene: TRBV6-5
clone size: .
D gene: .
J gene: TRBJ1-1
CDR3 DNA: TGTGCCAGCAGGGGGGAGTCCCTGAACACTGAAGCTTTCTTT
CDR3 protein: CASRGESLNTEAFF

V gene: TRBV9
clone size: .
D gene: .
J gene: TRBJ2-7
CDR3 DNA: TGTGCCAGCAGCGAGAGCTTCGGGACACCGGCCTACGAGCAGTACTTC
CDR3 protein: CASSESFGTPAYEQYF

V gene: TRBV29-1
clone size: .
D gene: TRBD1
J gene: TRBJ2-6
CDR3 DNA: TGCAGCGTTGAAACCGGGACAGCGGTCTCTGGGGCCAACGTCCTGACTTTC
CDR3 protein: CSVETGTAVSGANVLTF

V gene: TRBV27
clone size: .
D gene: .
J gene: TRBJ2-3
CDR3 DNA: TGTGCCAGCAACACCTTCCGGGGTTCAGGAGATACGCAGTATTTT
CDR3 protein: CASNTFRGSGDTQYF

V gene: TRBV30
clone size: .
D gene: .
J gene: TRBJ2-7
CDR3 DNA: TGTGCCACATCCTCAGGGTATGGCGAGCAGTACTTC
CDR3 protein: CATSSGYGEQYF

V gene: TRBV20-1
clone size: .
D gene: .
J gene: TRBJ2-7
CDR3 DNA: TGCAGTGCTAGGGGCAGCCAGTACGAGCAGTACTTC
CDR3 protein: CSARGSQYEQYF

V gene: TRBV18
clone size: .
D gene: .
J gene: TRBJ2-5
CDR3 DNA: TGTGCCAGCTCACCACTGACAGGACAAGAGACCCAGTACTTC
CDR3 protein: CASSPLTGQETQYF

V gene: TRBV14
clone size: .
D gene: .
J gene: TRBJ2-5
CDR3 DNA: TGTGCCAGCAGCCAAGAAAGCGTAGTGGGGGAGACCCAGTACTTC
CDR3 protein: CASSQESVVGETQYF

V gene: TRBV7-9
clone size: .
D gene: .
J gene: TRBJ2-7
CDR3 DNA: TGTGCCAGCAGCCCTTGGGATTACGAGCAGTACTTC
CDR3 protein: CASSPWDYEQYF

V gene: TRBV7-8
clone size: once
D gene: .
J gene: TRBJ2-7
CDR3 DNA: TGTGCCAGCAGCTTAGTGGAAGGCGGAACCTACGAGCAGTACTTC
CDR3 protein: CASSLVEGGTYEQYF

V gene: TRBV29-1
clone size: .
D gene: .
J gene: TRBJ1-2
CDR3 DNA: TGCAGCGTTGAAGATCTTGGTCGTCTAGGCGGCTACACCTTC
CDR3 protein: CSVEDLGRLGGYTF

V gene: TRBV20-1
clone size: .
D gene: TRBD2
J gene: TRBJ2-3
CDR3 DNA: TGCAGTGCTAGAGATGTAGGACTAGCGGGAGGGCCCTCTTGGACAGATACGCAGTATTTT
CDR3 protein: CSARDVGLAGGPSWTDTQYF